One sample yielded the 19 T cell receptor beta chains listed below, sequenced in a study of CD8 T cells in ankylosing spondylitis. One entry per CDR3 protein results from TCRdb running MiXCR on the 5' RACE reads. The sample yields 250,000 to 400,000 distinct CDR3 sequences, roughly 11% seen once. The source material was blood, either unsorted or a sorted T cell fraction (not recorded which). The origin of the receptors is a female donor with ankylosing spondylitis or in good health (not recorded which).

This clonotype came up many times. The chain employs TRBV20-1 and TRBJ2-5, with a weak D call TRBD1 (5 bases). V was shortened by 4 bases and J by 5 bases, with 20 bases between the two germline ends. Germline CDR1 is DFQATT and CDR2 is SNEGSKA (reference sequence). The CDR3 is 15 residues long. CDR3 DNA: TGCAGTGCTACCAGACAGAATCGCAACGGGGAGACCCAGTACTTC. Its protein is CSATRQNRNGETQYF.

J is TRBJ2-1 and V is TRBV7-2; TRBD2 might be the D (5 bases). Germline assignment: CDR1 SGHTA and CDR2 FQGNSA. The CDR3 is 14 residues long. V was shortened by 0 bases and J by 8 bases, with 11 bases between the two germline ends. The CDR3 sequence: CASSLAGAEHEQFF. The CDR3 region has the DNA TGTGCCAGCAGCTTAGCGGGAGCGGAACATGAGCAGTTCTTC.

This clonotype was counted at least ten times. The chain uses TRBV18 and TRBJ1-2, with 12 bases that match TRBD1. CDR1 and CDR2 (germline): KGHSH, LQKENI. CDR3 size: 16 residues. J gave up 6 bases and V 8 bases, and 13 bases lay outside the gene matches. The DNA of the CDR3 is TGTGCCAGCAACCCCCGGGGGACAGGGGGCTTGAATGGCTACACCTTC. This gives the protein CASNPRGTGGLNGYTF.

This clonotype was seen at least ten times. This rearrangement joins TRBV5-1 to TRBJ1-2, with no clear D. Germline V gene lookup returns CDR1 SGHRS and CDR2 YFSETQ. V dropped 4 bases and J dropped 8 bases, with 18 bases sitting between them. The length of the CDR3 is 14 residues. The CDR3 DNA reads TGCGCCAGCAGCCCAACGCGGCAGCTCGCCGGCTACACCTTC. Encoded protein: CASSPTRQLAGYTF.

This clonotype was found a few times. V and J are TRBV24-1 and TRBJ1-5; the match to TRBD1 covers 11 bases. The CDR3 contains 19 residues. With 4 bases clipped from V and 7 bases from J, the junction kept 17 bases outside the gene matches. Germline assignment: CDR1 KGHDR and CDR2 SFDVKD. This chain's CDR3 is CATSDPGASGQGVEQPQHF. As DNA, the CDR3 is TGTGCCACCAGTGACCCGGGAGCCTCGGGACAGGGGGTCGAACAGCCCCAGCATTTT.

This clonotype was detected only a few times. The chain has TRBV5-1 and TRBJ2-1; 12 nucleotides line up with TRBD2. This CDR3 spans 17 amino acids. V lost 3 bases, J lost 4 bases, and 8 bases stayed unmatched. The germline V gene has CDR1 SGHRS and CDR2 YFSETQ. For the CDR3, the DNA is TGCGCCAGCAGCTGGAGCCTAGCGGGGGGGGTTTACAATGAGCAGTTCTTC. Amino acids: CASSWSLAGGVYNEQFF.

The V and J genes are TRBV5-1 and TRBJ1-1, with 12 bases that match TRBD1. Germline CDR1 is SGHRS and CDR2 is YFSETQ. Trimming cost V 4 bases and J 4 bases; bases outside gene matches: 14. The CDR3 spans 18 residues. CDR3 loop: CASSLPGTGGDAGTEAFF. In nucleotides, the CDR3 is TGCGCCAGCAGCCTACCCGGGACAGGGGGCGATGCGGGCACTGAAGCTTTCTTT. Looking up the rest from reference TRBV5-1 and TRBJ1-1 gives the full variable domain: KAGVTQTPRYLIKTRGQQVTLSCSPISGHRSVSWYQQTPGQGLQFLFEYFSETQRNKGNFPGRFSGRQFSNSRSEMNVSTLELGDSALYLCASSLPGTGGDAGTEAFFGQGTRLTVV.

This clonotype was observed a few times. The chain couples TRBV20-1 to TRBJ2-7, with D hard to call. V was shortened by 3 bases and J by 6 bases, with 15 bases between the two germline ends. This CDR3 contains 13 residues. Per germline, CDR1 DFQATT and CDR2 SNEGSKA (reference sequence). Here the CDR3 reads CSASRSQRGEQYF. For the CDR3, the DNA is TGCAGTGCTAGCCGGTCACAACGAGGCGAGCAGTACTTC.

This clonotype was observed at least ten times. The chain uses TRBV10-3 and TRBJ1-1; D possibly corresponds to TRBD1 (6 bases). The CDR3 totals 14 residues. Germline V lookup: CDR1 ENHRY, CDR2 SYGVKD. The ends were cut back, 10 bases at V and 5 bases at J, with 20 bases in the middle. As DNA, the CDR3 is TGTGCCAGCAATACCGAAGGGGGGTTTACTGAAGCTTTCTTT. It yields the protein CASNTEGGFTEAFF.

This chain joins TRBV5-1 and TRBJ2-2; D gene unclear. CDR3 length equals 14 residues. Trimming took off 5 bases at V and 2 bases at J, with 10 bases between the two ends. Looked up from germline, CDR1 is SGHRS and CDR2 is YFSETQ. CDR3 protein: CASSGKSNTGELFF. CDR3 nucleotide sequence: TGCGCCAGCAGTGGAAAGAGTAACACCGGGGAGCTGTTTTTT. The entire variable domain, with the rest obtained from reference TRBV5-1 and TRBJ2-2, is as follows: KAGVTQTPRYLIKTRGQQVTLSCSPISGHRSVSWYQQTPGQGLQFLFEYFSETQRNKGNFPGRFSGRQFSNSRSEMNVSTLELGDSALYLCASSGKSNTGELFFGEGSRLTVL.

This clonotype has ten or more counts. In DNA form, the CDR3 reads TGTGCCAGCAGCTTAGGGGGTGGGGCGAATTCGGGGCCCCAGCATTTT. It is translated as CASSLGGGANSGPQHF. This chain connects TRBV7-6 to TRBJ1-5, with a possible D match to TRBD1 (5 bases). This CDR3 has 16 residues. In germline, CDR1 is SGHVS, CDR2 FNYEAQ. V gave up 1 base and J gave up 9 bases, with 19 bases separating them.

This clonotype turned up a few times. The chain links TRBV20-1 to TRBJ2-7, with 8 bases fitting TRBD1. J was trimmed by 6 bases and V by 6 bases; bases with no gene match: 7. This CDR3 has 12 residues. Germline CDR1 reads DFQATT; CDR2 reads SNEGSKA (reference sequence). This CDR3 reads CSADRGGSEQYF. In DNA, the CDR3 is TGCAGTGCCGACAGGGGAGGTTCCGAGCAGTACTTC.

This clonotype has a handful of counts. The V and J genes are TRBV9 and TRBJ2-7, with TRBD1 matching 8 bases. This CDR3 contains 14 residues. Unmatched junction bases numbered 9, after V lost 4 bases and J lost 6 bases. Germline values: CDR1 SGDLS, CDR2 YYNGEE. In DNA form, the CDR3 reads TGTGCCAGCAGCCCGCAGGACAGGGTAGGCGAGCAGTACTTC. Its protein product is CASSPQDRVGEQYF.

CDR3 nucleotides: TGTGCCAGCAGCCCAGGGGGTTGGTCCTACGAGCAGTACTTC. As protein: CASSPGGWSYEQYF. This sequence joins TRBV11-2 and TRBJ2-7, with 7 bases that match TRBD1. Trimming cost V 5 bases and J 1 base; bases outside gene matches: 5. Germline assignment: CDR1 SGHAT and CDR2 FQNNGV. The CDR3 loop spans 14 amino acids.

This clonotype has a count of ten or more. The chain uses TRBV12-3 or TRBV12-4 and TRBJ1-3; possibly TRBD1 for D (5 bases). Trimming removed 4 bases from V and 4 bases from J, with 14 bases in between. The CDR3 contains 15 residues. The CDR3 DNA reads TGTGCCAGCAGTTACGGGGGGTTGCCCGGAAACACCATATATTTT. It yields the protein CASSYGGLPGNTIYF.

This clonotype showed up many times. The V call is TRBV5-1, the J call TRBJ2-7, with D unclear. The CDR3 contains 11 residues. Looked up from germline, CDR1 is SGHRS and CDR2 is YFSETQ. The germline V and J ends were trimmed by 4 bases and 6 bases, with 8 bases remaining between them. CDR3 DNA sequence: TGCGCCAGCAGCCCCGGCTTCGAGCAGTACTTC. Amino acids: CASSPGFEQYF.

This sequence joins TRBV5-1 and TRBJ2-1; D perhaps matches TRBD2 (6 bases). Trimming left V 8 bases short and J 5 bases short, with 14 bases between. This CDR3 comprises 13 residues. The germline CDR1 and CDR2 sequences are SGHRS and YFSETQ. The CDR3 DNA is TGCGCCAGTGGACTACAGTACAACAATGAGCAGTTCTTC. This sequence encodes CASGLQYNNEQFF.

In this sample, this clonotype turned up many times. The chain carries TRBV28 and TRBJ2-1; a possible D gene is TRBD1 (6 bases). The CDR3 length is 18 residues. V was pared by 7 bases and J by 4 bases, with 26 bases between. The germline V gene encodes CDR1 MDHEN and CDR2 SYDVKM. The CDR3 nucleotides read TGTGCCAGCACTAAGCATTCGAACCGGGACAAGAATTACAATGAGCAGTTCTTC. This codes for CASTKHSNRDKNYNEQFF.

This clonotype has a count of ten or more. This rearrangement joins TRBV20-1 to TRBJ1-2; no firm D call. Germline values: CDR1 DFQATT, CDR2 SNEGSKA (reference sequence). The CDR3 is 12 residues long. V shed 0 bases and J shed 8 bases, with 10 bases lying between them. The CDR3 coding sequence is TGCAGTGCTAGAGACACCACGGGGGGCTACACCTTC. Its translation is CSARDTTGGYTF.